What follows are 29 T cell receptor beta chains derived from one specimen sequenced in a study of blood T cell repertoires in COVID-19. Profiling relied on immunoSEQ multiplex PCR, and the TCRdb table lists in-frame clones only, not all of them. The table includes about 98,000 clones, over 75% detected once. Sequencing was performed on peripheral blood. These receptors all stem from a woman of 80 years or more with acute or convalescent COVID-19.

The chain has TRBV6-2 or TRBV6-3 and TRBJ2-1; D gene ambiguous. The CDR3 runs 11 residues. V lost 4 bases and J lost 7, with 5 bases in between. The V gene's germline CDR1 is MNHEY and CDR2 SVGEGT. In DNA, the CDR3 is TGTGCCAGCAGTTGGAGTAATGAGCAGTTCTTC. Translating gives CASSWSNEQFF.

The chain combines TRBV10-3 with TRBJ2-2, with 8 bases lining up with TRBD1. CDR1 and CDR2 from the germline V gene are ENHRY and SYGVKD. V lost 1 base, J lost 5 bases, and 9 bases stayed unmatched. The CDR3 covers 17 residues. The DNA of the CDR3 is TGTGCCATCAGTGAGTTTCCTGGACAGGGAGCAACCGGGGAGCTGTTTTTT. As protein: CAISEFPGQGATGELFF.

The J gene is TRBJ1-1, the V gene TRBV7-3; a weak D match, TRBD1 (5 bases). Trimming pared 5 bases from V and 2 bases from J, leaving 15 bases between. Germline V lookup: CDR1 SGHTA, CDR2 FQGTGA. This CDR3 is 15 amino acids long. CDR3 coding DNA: TGTGCCAGCAGCCCGGACCCAGGGTCTAACACTGAAGCTTTCTTT. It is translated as CASSPDPGSNTEAFF.

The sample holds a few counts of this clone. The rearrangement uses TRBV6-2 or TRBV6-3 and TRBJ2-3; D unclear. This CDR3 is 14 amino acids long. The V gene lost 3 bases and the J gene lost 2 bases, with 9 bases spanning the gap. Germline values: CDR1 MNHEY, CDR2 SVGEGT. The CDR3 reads CASSYFAITDTQYF. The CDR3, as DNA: TGTGCCAGCAGTTATTTTGCTATCACAGATACGCAGTATTTT.

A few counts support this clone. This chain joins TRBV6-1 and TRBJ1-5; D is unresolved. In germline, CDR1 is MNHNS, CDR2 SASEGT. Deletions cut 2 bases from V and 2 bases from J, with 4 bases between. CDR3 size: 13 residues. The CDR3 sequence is CASSELGNQPQHF. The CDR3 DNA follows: TGTGCCAGCAGTGAACTCGGCAATCAGCCCCAGCATTTT.

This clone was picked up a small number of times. DNA for the CDR3: TGCAGCGTCTGCGGTCTCTCTGGCTACGAGCAGTACTTC. This gives the protein CSVCGLSGYEQYF. This chain links TRBV29-1 with TRBJ2-7; D unclear. CDR1 and CDR2 from the germline V gene are SQVTM and ANQGSEA. Trimming cost V 6 bases and J 3 bases, with 15 bases left between them. This CDR3 is built from 13 residues.

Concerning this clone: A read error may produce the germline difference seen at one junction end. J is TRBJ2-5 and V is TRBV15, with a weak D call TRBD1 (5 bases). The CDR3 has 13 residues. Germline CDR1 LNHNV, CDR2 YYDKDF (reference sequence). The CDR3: CATRRAPQETQYF. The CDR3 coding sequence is TGTGCCACCCGCAGGGCTCCACAAGAGACCCAGTACTTC.

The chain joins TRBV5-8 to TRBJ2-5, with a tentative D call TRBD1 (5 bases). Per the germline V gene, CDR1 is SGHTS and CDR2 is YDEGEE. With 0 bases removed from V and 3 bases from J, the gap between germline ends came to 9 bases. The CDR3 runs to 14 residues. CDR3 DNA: TGTGCCAGCAGCTTGGGGCAGGGCAAAGAGACCCAGTACTTC. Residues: CASSLGQGKETQYF.

The CDR3 sequence is CAGGTGGNYGYTF. CDR3 coding DNA: TGTGCCGGGGGGACAGGGGGCAACTATGGCTACACCTTC. V gene TRBV12-3 or TRBV12-4 combines with J gene TRBJ1-2; 12 bases map to TRBD1. The trim removed 11 bases at V and 2 bases at J, leaving 3 bases unmatched. The CDR3 spans 13 residues.

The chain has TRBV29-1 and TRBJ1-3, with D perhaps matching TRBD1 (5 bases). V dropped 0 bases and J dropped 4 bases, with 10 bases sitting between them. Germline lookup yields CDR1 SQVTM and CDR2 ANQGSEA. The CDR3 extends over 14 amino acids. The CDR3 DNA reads TGCAGCGTTGAAGATCGCAGGGCCGGAAACACCATATATTTT. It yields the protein CSVEDRRAGNTIYF. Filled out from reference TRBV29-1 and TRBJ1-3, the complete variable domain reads SAVISQKPSRDICQRGTSLTIQCQVDSQVTMMFWYRQQPGQSLTLIATANQGSEATYESGFVIDKFPISRPNLTFSTLTVSNMSPEDSSIYLCSVEDRRAGNTIYFGEGSWLTVV.

The chain's CDR3 is CASSYSSLLQPQHF. CDR3 sequence (DNA): TGTGCCAGCAGTTACTCGAGTCTTTTGCAGCCCCAGCATTTT. J is TRBJ1-5 and V is TRBV6-2 or TRBV6-3; no reliable D call. CDR1 and CDR2 from the germline V gene are MNHEY and SVGEGT. This CDR3 comprises 14 residues. Trimming pared 0 bases from V and 7 bases from J, leaving 10 bases between.

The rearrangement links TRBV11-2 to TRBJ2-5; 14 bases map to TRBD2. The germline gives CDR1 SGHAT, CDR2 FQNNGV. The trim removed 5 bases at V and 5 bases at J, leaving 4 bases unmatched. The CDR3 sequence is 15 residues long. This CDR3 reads CASSKRLAGGETQYF. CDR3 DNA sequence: TGTGCCAGCAGCAAAAGACTAGCGGGGGGGGAGACCCAGTACTTC.

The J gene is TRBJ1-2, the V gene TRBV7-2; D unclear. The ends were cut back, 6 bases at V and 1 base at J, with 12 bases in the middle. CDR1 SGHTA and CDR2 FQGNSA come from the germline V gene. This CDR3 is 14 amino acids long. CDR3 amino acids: CASSPDGGNYGYTF. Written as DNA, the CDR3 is TGTGCCAGCAGTCCCGACGGAGGTAACTATGGCTACACCTTC.

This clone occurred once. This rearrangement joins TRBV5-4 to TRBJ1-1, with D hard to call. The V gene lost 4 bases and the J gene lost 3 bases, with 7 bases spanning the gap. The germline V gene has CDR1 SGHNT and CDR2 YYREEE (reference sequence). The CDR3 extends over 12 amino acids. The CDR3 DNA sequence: TGTGCCAGCAGCCCTCGGGACACTGAAGCTTTCTTT. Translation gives CASSPRDTEAFF.

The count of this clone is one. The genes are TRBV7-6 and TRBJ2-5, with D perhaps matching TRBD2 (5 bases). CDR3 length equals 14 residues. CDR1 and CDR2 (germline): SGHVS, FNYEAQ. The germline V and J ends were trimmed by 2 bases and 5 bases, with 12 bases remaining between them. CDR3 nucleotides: TGTGCCAGCAGCTTAAGAGGGATGGGGGAGACCCAGTACTTC. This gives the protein CASSLRGMGETQYF.

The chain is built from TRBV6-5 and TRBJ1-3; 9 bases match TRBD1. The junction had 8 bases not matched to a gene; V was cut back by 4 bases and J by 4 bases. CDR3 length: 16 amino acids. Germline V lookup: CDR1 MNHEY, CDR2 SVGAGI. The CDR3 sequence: CASSLLGQGSGNTIYF. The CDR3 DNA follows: TGTGCCAGCAGTTTGTTAGGACAGGGGAGCGGAAACACCATATATTTT.

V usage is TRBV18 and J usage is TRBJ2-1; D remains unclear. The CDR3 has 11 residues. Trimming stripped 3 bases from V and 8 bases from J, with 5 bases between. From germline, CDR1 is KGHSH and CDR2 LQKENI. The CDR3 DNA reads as TGTGCCAGCTCACCCCTATATGAGCAGTTCTTC. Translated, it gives CASSPLYEQFF.

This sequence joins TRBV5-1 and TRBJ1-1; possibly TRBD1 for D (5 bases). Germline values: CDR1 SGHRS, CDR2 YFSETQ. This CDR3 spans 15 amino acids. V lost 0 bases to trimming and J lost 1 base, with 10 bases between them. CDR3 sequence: CASSLVGGSNTEAFF. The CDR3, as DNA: TGCGCCAGCAGCTTGGTTGGGGGGTCGAACACTGAAGCTTTCTTT.

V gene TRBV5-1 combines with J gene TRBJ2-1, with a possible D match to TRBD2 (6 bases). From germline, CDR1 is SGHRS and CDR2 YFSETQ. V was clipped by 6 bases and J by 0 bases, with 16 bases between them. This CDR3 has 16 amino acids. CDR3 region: CASTLLGGTSYNEQFF. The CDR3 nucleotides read TGCGCCAGCACCCTACTCGGGGGAACCTCCTACAATGAGCAGTTCTTC.

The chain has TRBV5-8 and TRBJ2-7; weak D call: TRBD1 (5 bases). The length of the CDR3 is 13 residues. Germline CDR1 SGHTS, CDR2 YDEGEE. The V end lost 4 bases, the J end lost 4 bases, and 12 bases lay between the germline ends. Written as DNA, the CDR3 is TGTGCCAGCAGCACCAGAACAGGATACGAGCAGTACTTC. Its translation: CASSTRTGYEQYF.

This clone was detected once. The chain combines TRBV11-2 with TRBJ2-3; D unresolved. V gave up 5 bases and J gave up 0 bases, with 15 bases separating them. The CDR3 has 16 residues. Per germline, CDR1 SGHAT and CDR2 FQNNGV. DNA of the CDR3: TGTGCCAGCAGCCCCCTTCTGGAGATTAGCACAGATACGCAGTATTTT. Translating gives CASSPLLEISTDTQYF. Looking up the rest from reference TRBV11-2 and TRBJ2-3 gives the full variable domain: EAGVAQSPRYKIIEKRQSVAFWCNPISGHATLYWYQQILGQGPKLLIQFQNNGVVDDSQLPKDRFSAERLKGVDSTLKIQPAKLEDSAVYLCASSPLLEISTDTQYFGPGTRLTVL.

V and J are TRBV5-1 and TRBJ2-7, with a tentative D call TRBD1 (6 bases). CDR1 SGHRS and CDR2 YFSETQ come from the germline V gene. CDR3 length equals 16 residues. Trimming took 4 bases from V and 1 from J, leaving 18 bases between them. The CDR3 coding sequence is TGCGCCAGCAGCAACGGACAGCCCGTCTCTTCCTACGAGCAGTACTTC. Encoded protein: CASSNGQPVSSYEQYF.

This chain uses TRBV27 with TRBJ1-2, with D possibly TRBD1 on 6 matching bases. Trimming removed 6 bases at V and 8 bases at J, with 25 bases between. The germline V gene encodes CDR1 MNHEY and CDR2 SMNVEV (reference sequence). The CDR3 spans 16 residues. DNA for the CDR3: TGTGCCAGCAGGGTGACCTTACAGGGAGTGGTTGTAGGCTACACCTTC. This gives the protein CASRVTLQGVVVGYTF.

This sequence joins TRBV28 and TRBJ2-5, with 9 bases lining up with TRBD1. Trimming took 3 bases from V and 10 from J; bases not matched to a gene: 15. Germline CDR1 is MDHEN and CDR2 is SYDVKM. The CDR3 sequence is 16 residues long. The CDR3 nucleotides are TGTGCCAGCAGTTTCTCTGGACAGGGGCCCCCTCTTGACCAGTACTTC. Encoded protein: CASSFSGQGPPLDQYF.

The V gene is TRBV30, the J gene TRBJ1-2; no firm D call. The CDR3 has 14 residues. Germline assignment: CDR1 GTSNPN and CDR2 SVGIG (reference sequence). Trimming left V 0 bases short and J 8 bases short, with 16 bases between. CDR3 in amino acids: CAWSVLRGGKGYTF. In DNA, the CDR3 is TGTGCCTGGAGTGTCCTGCGGGGAGGGAAAGGCTACACCTTC.

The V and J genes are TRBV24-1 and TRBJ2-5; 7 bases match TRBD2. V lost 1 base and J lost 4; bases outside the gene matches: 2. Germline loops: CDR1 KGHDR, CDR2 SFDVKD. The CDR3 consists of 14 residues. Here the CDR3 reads CATSDFGGGETQYF. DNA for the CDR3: TGTGCCACCAGTGATTTCGGCGGGGGAGAGACCCAGTACTTC.

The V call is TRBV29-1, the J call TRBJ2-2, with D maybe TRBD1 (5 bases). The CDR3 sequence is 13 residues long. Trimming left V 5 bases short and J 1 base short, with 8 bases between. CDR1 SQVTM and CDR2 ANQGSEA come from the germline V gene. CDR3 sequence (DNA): TGCAGCGTTTTGACAGTGAACACCGGGGAGCTGTTTTTT. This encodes CSVLTVNTGELFF.

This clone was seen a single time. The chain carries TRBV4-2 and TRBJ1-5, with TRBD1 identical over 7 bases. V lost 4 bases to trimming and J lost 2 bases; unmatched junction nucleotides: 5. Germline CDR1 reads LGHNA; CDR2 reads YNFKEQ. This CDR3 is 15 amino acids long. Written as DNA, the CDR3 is TGTGCCAGCAGCCCGCAAGGACAGGGCAATCAGCCCCAGCATTTT. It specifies CASSPQGQGNQPQHF.

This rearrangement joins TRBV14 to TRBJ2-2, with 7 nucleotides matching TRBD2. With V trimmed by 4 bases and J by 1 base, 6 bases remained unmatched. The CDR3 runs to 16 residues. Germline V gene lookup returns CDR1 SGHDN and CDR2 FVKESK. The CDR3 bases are TGTGCCAGCAGCCCCTACGCGGGAGAGAACACCGGGGAGCTGTTTTTT. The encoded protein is CASSPYAGENTGELFF.